This passage covers 9 T cell receptor beta chains from one sample sequenced in a study of CD8 T cells in Susac syndrome. Random hexamers were used to reverse transcribe the RNA input (about 0.5 to 1 ug). TCRdb re-called the immunoSEQ multiplex PCR reads through MiXCR, storing one row per CDR3 protein. This sample has 150,000 to 200,000 distinct CDR3 sequences, with 90% to 95% found just once. Sequencing was done on a sample of CD4+ T cells from PBMCs. These receptors came from a human donor in good health.

This clonotype was counted a single time. The chain joins TRBV4-2 to TRBJ2-3, with 8 bases matching TRBD2. Germline lookup yields CDR1 LGHNA and CDR2 YNFKEQ. The CDR3 is made up of 16 amino acids. The trim removed 1 base at V and 0 bases at J, leaving 3 bases unmatched. This chain's CDR3 is CASSQGGLVSTDTQYF. CDR3 nucleotides: TGTGCCAGCAGCCAAGGGGGACTAGTAAGCACAGATACGCAGTATTTT.

The V call is TRBV5-1, the J call TRBJ2-1, with a possible D match to TRBD2 (6 bases). The CDR3 consists of 16 residues. Germline lookup yields CDR1 SGHRS and CDR2 YFSETQ. The V end was cut by 4 bases, the J end by 4 bases, with 18 bases between. The DNA for the CDR3 is TGCGCCAGCAGCCCGACGGAGGGGCCGGTATACAATGAGCAGTTCTTC. This gives the protein CASSPTEGPVYNEQFF.

This sequence joins TRBV5-1 and TRBJ2-5; weak D call: TRBD1 (6 bases). Germline V gene lookup returns CDR1 SGHRS and CDR2 YFSETQ. V was pared by 8 bases and J by 5 bases, with 19 bases between. This CDR3 contains 14 residues. Here the CDR3 reads CASTGTRLGETQYF. The CDR3 region has the DNA TGCGCCAGTACCGGGACACGCCTGGGGGAGACCCAGTACTTC.

The chain employs TRBV6-5 and TRBJ1-2; D uncertain. Trimming pared 6 bases from V and 8 bases from J, leaving 13 bases between. CDR1 is MNHEY, CDR2 SVGAGI, per germline. The CDR3 is 12 amino acids. DNA for the CDR3: TGTGCCAGCAGGAAAGAGTTGGGCGGCTACACCTTC. Its translation: CASRKELGGYTF.

This rearrangement joins TRBV6-1 to TRBJ1-5; D might be TRBD1 (5 bases). This CDR3 has 16 amino acids. Between the trimmed V and J ends, which lost 5 bases and 5 bases, there was a span of 19 bases. Germline CDR1 MNHNS, CDR2 SASEGT. CDR3 DNA sequence: TGTGCCAGCAGTCGCCCGCAGGGTGGGGGGGATCAGCCCCAGCATTTT. This sequence encodes CASSRPQGGGDQPQHF.

The J gene is TRBJ2-2, the V gene TRBV12-3 or TRBV12-4; no definite D call. The CDR3 length is 14 residues. Trimming took 7 bases from V and 2 from J, leaving 11 bases between them. Written as DNA, the CDR3 is TGTGCCAGCAACCTGAACAGTAACACCGGGGAGCTGTTTTTT. It specifies CASNLNSNTGELFF.

The CDR3 DNA follows: TGTGCCAGTAAAGGGCGGTCCTACGAGCAGTACTTC. Its protein product is CASKGRSYEQYF. This sequence joins TRBV19 and TRBJ2-7; D not resolved. Trimming removed 7 bases at V and 1 base at J, with 8 bases between. In germline, CDR1 is LNHDA, CDR2 SQIVND (reference sequence). The CDR3 loop spans 12 amino acids.

V gene TRBV7-2 combines with J gene TRBJ2-2; 7 nucleotides align to TRBD2. J lost 0 bases, V lost 5 bases, and 3 bases had no gene match. The length of the CDR3 is 15 residues. The germline CDR1 and CDR2 sequences are SGHTA and FQGNSA. CDR3 loop: CASSALAANTGELFF. Here the CDR3 DNA reads TGTGCCAGCAGCGCTCTAGCGGCGAACACCGGGGAGCTGTTTTTT.

The chain is built from TRBV28 and TRBJ2-3; 11 bases are a match to TRBD1. The CDR3 spans 15 residues. The junction had 3 bases not matched to a gene; V was cut back by 3 bases and J by 4 bases. CDR1 is MDHEN, CDR2 SYDVKM, per germline. This CDR3 is CASSLPGQGADTQYF. The CDR3, as DNA: TGTGCCAGCAGTTTGCCGGGACAGGGGGCAGATACGCAGTATTTT.